The following is a T cell receptor (beta chain) sequence with its context. Its target is not known. The V and J ends lost 4 bases and 7 bases respectively, with 10 bases between them. Germline V lookup: CDR1 SNHLY, CDR2 FYNNEI. The CDR3 sequence is 12 residues long. A template switching step contributed a universal primer site, while unique molecular identifiers were present in the cDNA. In TCRdb, the 5' RACE reads were re-called with MiXCR into one record per CDR3 protein. Of around 490,000 distinct CDR3 sequences detected, 20% to 25% appear once; the ten largest clones hold approximately 0.52%. The entry originates in a study of identical twins. Study-wide findings and caveats: Out-of-frame alpha sequences that twins shared showed excess low generation probability. Modelling underestimated the level of out-of-frame TCR alpha sharing observed in monozygotic twins. The conclusions drew on cross-sectional statistical analysis instead of tracking the same donors.

The same specimen was also included in a second study, on yellow fever vaccine responses in identical twins.

Sequences were obtained from CD4+ T cells sorted from blood. The clonotype was recovered from a woman between 18 and 29 years old in good health. The chain links TRBV2 to TRBJ2-5; no clear D gene. CDR3 coding DNA: TGTGCCAGCAGTGTTCCCACGGGGACCCAGTACTTC. This encodes CASSVPTGTQYF. The complete variable domain, with remaining parts taken from reference TRBV2 and TRBJ2-5, reads EPEVTQTPSHQVTQMGQEVILRCVPISNHLYFYWYRQILGQKVEFLVSFYNNEISEKSEIFDDQFSVERPDGSNFTLKIRSTKLEDSAMYFCASSVPTGTQYFGPGTRLLVL.